One TCR beta chain is described in this entry. Documented time point: patch test 1, 2 weeks after DPC sensitization. This sample's treatment: therapeutic diphenylcyclopropenone sensitization with weekly scalp DPC. Via MiXCR, TCRdb re-called the RACE reads, giving one row per CDR3 protein. The sample has nearly 350,000 distinct CDR3 sequences, 5.5% to 8% seen once; the top ten hold around 8.2%. The sample belongs to a study of human T cells and chemical hapten exposure. V was cut by 4 bases and J by 5 bases, with 22 bases left in between. This CDR3 comprises 17 residues. From germline, CDR1 is SGHVS and CDR2 FQNEAQ.

V usage is TRBV7-8 and J usage is TRBJ2-3; no clear D. The source is a woman aged 18-29 years with alopecia areata. Some clones in this sample may be carry-over from other donors' samples. Material: whole blood, obtained in connection with sensitization to the hapten diphenylcyclopropenone (DPC). The CDR3 DNA reads TGTGCCAGCAGCTCCCCCCCCGTGACGGTTCTGGGAGATACGCAGTATTTT. This translates into CASSSPPVTVLGDTQYF.